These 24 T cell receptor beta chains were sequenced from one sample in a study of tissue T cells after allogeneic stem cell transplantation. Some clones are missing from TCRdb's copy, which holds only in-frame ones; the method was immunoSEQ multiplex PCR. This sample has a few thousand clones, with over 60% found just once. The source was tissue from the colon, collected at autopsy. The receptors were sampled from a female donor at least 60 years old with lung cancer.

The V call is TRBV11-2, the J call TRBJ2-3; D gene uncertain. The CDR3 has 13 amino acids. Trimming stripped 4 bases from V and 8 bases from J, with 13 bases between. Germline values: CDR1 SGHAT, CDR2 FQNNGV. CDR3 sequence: CASSSPVGSTQYF. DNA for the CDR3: TGTGCCAGCAGCTCCCCTGTCGGTAGTACGCAGTATTTT. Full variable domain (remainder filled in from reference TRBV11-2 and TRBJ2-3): EAGVAQSPRYKIIEKRQSVAFWCNPISGHATLYWYQQILGQGPKLLIQFQNNGVVDDSQLPKDRFSAERLKGVDSTLKIQPAKLEDSAVYLCASSSPVGSTQYFGPGTRLTVL.

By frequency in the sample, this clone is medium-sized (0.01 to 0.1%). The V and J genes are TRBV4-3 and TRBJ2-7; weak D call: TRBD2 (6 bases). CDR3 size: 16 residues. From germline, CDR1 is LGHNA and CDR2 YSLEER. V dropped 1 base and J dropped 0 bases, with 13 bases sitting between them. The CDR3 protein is CASSQAGTYSSYEQYF. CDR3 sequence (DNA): TGCGCCAGCAGCCAAGCTGGGACTTACAGCTCCTACGAGCAGTACTTC.

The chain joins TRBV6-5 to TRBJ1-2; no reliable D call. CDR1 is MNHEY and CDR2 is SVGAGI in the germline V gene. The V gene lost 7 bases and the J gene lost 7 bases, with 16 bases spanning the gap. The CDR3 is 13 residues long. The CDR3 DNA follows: TGTGCCAGCACCGAGAGGAGGGAGCGTGGCTACACCTTC. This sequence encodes CASTERRERGYTF.

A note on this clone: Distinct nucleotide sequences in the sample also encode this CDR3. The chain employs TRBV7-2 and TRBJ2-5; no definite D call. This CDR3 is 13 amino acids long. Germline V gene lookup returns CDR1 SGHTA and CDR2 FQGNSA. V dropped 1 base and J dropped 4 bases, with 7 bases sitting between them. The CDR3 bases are TGTGCCAGCAGCTTAGTCCGCCGAGAGACCCAGTACTTC. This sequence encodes CASSLVRRETQYF.

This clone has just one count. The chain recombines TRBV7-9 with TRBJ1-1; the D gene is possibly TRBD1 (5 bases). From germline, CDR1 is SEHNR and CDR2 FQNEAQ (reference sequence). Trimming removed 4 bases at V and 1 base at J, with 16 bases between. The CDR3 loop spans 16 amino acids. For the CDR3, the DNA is TGTGCCAGCAGCTCCACCCAAAAAGGGGAGAACACTGAAGCTTTCTTT. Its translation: CASSSTQKGENTEAFF.

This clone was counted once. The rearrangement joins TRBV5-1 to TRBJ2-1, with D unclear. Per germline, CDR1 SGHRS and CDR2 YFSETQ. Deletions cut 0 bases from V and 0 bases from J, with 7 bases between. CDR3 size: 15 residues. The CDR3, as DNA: TGCGCCAGCAGCTTGGTAGTGAGCTCCTACAATGAGCAGTTCTTC. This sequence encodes CASSLVVSSYNEQFF.

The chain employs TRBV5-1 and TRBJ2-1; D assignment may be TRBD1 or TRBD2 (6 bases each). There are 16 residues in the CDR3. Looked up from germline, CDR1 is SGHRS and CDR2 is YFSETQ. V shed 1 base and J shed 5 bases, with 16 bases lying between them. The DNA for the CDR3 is TGCGCCAGCAGCTTGCGAGGGGGGTTGGGGGACAATGAGCAGTTCTTC. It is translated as CASSLRGGLGDNEQFF.

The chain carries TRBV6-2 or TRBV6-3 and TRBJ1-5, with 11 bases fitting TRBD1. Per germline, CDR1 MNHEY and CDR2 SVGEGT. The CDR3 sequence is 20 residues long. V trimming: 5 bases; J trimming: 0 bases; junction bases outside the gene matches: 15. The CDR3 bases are TGTGCCAGCAGTCCACTTCCCGGGACAGGGGGACTTTATAGCAATCAGCCCCAGCATTTT. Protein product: CASSPLPGTGGLYSNQPQHF.

As DNA, the CDR3 is TGTGCCAGCAGCCAAGATTTTAGGCAGGGGGCGAAAAGGAACACTGAAGCTTTCTTT. This encodes CASSQDFRQGAKRNTEAFF. The rearrangement joins TRBV14 to TRBJ1-1; TRBD1 aligns across 8 bases. The CDR3 sequence is 19 residues long. The V and J ends lost 0 bases and 1 base, in that order; junction bases with no gene match: 13. Germline V gene sequence: CDR1 SGHDN, CDR2 FVKESK.

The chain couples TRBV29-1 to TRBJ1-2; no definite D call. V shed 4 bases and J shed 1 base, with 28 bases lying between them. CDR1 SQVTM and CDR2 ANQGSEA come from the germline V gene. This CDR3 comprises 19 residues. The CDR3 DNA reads TGCAGCGTTGCTTTATATGGGAGACGGTCATTCGGGGTTAACTATGGCTACACCTTC. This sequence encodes CSVALYGRRSFGVNYGYTF.

Here the CDR3 reads CASSLVVGVDNEQFF. CDR3 DNA: TGCGCCAGCAGCTTGGTGGTTGGAGTTGACAATGAGCAGTTCTTC. This chain connects TRBV5-1 to TRBJ2-1; no definite D call. The CDR3 has 15 amino acids. In germline, CDR1 is SGHRS, CDR2 YFSETQ. V shed 0 bases and J shed 5 bases, with 12 bases lying between them.

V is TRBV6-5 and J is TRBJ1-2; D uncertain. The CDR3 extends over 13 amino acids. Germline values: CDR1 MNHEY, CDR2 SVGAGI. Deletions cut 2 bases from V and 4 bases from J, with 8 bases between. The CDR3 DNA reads TGTGCCAGCAGTTACCGGCCCCTCTATGGCTACACCTTC. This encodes CASSYRPLYGYTF.

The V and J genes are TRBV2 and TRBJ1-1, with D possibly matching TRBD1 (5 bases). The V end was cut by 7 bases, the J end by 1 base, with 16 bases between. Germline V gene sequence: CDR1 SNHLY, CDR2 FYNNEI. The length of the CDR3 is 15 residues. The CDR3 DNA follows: TGTGCCAGCAAGAATGGGGGAATTGCGAACACTGAAGCTTTCTTT. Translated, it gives CASKNGGIANTEAFF. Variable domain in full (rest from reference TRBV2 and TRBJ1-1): EPEVTQTPSHQVTQMGQEVILRCVPISNHLYFYWYRQILGQKVEFLVSFYNNEISEKSEIFDDQFSVERPDGSNFTLKIRSTKLEDSAMYFCASKNGGIANTEAFFGQGTRLTVV.

As DNA, the CDR3 is TGTGCCACCCCGCGCCCGCGGGAGGGCCTGGGGGCGTTCTTC. Its protein product is CATPRPREGLGAFF. The rearrangement links TRBV2 to TRBJ2-1; TRBD2 aligns across 9 bases. Germline V gene lookup returns CDR1 SNHLY and CDR2 FYNNEI. The trim removed 10 bases at V and 15 bases at J, leaving 19 bases unmatched. CDR3 size: 14 residues.

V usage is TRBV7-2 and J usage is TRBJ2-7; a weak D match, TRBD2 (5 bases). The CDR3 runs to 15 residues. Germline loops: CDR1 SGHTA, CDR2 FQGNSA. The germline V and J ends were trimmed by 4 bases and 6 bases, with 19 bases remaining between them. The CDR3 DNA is TGTGCCAGCAGCTCGGAATCCCGGCGGGTAGTCGAGCAGTACTTC. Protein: CASSSESRRVVEQYF. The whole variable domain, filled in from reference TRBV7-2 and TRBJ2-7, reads GAGVSQSPSNKVTEKGKDVELRCDPISGHTALYWYRQSLGQGLEFLIYFQGNSAPDKSGLPSDRFSAERTGGSVSTLTIQRTQQEDSAVYLCASSSESRRVVEQYFGPGTRLTVT.

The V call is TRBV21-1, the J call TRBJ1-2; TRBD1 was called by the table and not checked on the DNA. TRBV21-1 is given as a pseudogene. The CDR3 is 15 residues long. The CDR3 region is CASSKEGGQGYGYTF. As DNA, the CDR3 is TGTGCCAGCAGCAAGGAGGGTGGACAGGGCTATGGCTACACCTTC.

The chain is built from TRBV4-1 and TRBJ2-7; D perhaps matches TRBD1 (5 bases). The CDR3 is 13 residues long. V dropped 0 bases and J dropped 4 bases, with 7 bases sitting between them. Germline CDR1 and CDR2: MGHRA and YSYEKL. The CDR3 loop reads CASSQDAGYEQYF. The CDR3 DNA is TGCGCCAGCAGCCAAGATGCAGGGTACGAGCAGTACTTC.

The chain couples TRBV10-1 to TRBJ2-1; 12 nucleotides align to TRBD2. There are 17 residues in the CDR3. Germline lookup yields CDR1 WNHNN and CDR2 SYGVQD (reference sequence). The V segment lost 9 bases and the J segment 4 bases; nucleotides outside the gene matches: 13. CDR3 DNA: TGCGCCAGTTGGACTAGCGGGACTAGGAACACGTACAATGAGCAGTTCTTC. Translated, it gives CASWTSGTRNTYNEQFF.

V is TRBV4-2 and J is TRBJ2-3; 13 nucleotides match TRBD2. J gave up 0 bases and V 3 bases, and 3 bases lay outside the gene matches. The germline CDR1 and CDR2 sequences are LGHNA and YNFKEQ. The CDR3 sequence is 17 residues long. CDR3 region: CASSQILAGGSTDTQYF. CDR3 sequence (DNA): TGTGCCAGCAGCCAGATACTAGCGGGGGGGAGCACAGATACGCAGTATTTT.

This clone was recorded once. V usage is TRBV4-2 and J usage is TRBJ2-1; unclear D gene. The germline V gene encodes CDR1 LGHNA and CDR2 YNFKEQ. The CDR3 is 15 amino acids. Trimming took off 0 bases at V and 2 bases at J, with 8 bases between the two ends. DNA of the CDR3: TGTGCCAGCAGCCAAGATTTAAGGGCCTACAATGAGCAGTTCTTC. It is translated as CASSQDLRAYNEQFF.

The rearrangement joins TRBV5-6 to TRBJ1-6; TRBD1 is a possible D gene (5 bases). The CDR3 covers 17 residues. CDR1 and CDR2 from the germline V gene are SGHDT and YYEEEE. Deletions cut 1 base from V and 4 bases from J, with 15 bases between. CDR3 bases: TGTGCCAGCAGCTTGCGTCTTCAGGGATCTTATAATTCACCCCTCCACTTT. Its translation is CASSLRLQGSYNSPLHF.

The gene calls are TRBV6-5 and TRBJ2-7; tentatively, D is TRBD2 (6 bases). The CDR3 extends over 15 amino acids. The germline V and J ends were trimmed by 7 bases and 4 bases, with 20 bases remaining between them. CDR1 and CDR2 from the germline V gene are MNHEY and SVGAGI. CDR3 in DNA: TGTGCCAGCAAACAACAGGCCACTGGGGGGTACGAGCAGTACTTC. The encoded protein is CASKQQATGGYEQYF.

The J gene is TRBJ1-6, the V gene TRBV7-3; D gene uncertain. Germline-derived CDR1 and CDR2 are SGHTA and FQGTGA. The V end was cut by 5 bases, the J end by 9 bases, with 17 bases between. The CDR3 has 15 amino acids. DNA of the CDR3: TGTGCCAGCAGCGTCGTCGGCGGGATGGGTTCACCCCTCCACTTT. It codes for CASSVVGGMGSPLHF. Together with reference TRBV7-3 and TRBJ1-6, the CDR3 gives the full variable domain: GAGVSQTPSNKVTEKGKYVELRCDPISGHTALYWYRQSLGQGPEFLIYFQGTGAADDSGLPNDRFFAVRPEGSVSTLKIQRTERGDSAVYLCASSVVGGMGSPLHFGNGTRLTVT.

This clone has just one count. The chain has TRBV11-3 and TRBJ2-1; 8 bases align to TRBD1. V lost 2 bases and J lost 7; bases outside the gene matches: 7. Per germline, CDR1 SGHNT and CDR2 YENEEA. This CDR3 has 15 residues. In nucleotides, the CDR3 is TGTGCCAGCAGCTTACAACAGGGGGTACCAAATGAGCAGTTCTTC. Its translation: CASSLQQGVPNEQFF. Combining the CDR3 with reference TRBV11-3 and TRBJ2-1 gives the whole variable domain EAGVVQSPRYKIIEKKQPVAFWCNPISGHNTLYWYLQNLGQGPELLIRYENEEAVDDSQLPKDRFSAERLKGVDSTLKIQPAELGDSAVYLCASSLQQGVPNEQFFGPGTRLTVL.